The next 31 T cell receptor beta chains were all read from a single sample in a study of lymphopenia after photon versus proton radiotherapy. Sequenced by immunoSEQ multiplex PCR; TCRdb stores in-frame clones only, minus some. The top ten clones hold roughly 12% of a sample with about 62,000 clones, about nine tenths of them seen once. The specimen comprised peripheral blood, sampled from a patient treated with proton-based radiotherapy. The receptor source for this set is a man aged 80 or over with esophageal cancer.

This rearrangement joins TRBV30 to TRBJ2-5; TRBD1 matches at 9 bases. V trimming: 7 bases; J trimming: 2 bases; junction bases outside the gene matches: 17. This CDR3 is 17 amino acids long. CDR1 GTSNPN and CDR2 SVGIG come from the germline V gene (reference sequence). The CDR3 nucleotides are TGTGCCTCAACAAAAGGAACCGGGACAGGGATACAAGAGACCCAGTACTTC. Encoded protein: CASTKGTGTGIQETQYF.

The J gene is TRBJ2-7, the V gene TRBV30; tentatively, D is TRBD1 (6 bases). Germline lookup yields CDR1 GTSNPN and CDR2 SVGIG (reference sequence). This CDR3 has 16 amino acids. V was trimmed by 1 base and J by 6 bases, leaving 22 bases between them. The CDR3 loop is CAWSANGQSSWGEQYF. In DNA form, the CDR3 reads TGTGCCTGGAGTGCGAACGGACAGTCGTCCTGGGGCGAGCAGTACTTC. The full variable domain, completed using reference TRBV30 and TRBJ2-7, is SQTIHQWPATLVQPVGSPLSLECTVEGTSNPNLYWYRQAAGRGLQLLFYSVGIGQISSEVPQNLSASRPQDRQFILSSKKLLLSDSGFYLCAWSANGQSSWGEQYFGPGTRLTVT.

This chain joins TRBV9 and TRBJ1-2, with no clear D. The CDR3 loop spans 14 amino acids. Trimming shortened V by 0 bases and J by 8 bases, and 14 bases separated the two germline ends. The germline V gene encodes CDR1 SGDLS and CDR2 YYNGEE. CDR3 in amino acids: CASSVGVRDGGYTF. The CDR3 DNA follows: TGTGCCAGCAGCGTAGGCGTACGGGATGGGGGCTACACCTTC.

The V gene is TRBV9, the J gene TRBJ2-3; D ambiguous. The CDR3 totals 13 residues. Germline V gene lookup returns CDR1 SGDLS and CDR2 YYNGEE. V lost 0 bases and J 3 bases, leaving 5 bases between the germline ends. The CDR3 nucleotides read TGTGCCAGCAGCGTAGGGGCGACAGATACGCAGTATTTT. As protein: CASSVGATDTQYF.

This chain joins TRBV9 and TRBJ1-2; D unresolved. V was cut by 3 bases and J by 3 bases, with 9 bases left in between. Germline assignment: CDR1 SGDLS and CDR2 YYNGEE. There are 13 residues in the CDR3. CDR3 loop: CASSEAGDYGYTF. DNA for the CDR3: TGTGCCAGCAGCGAGGCGGGTGACTATGGCTACACCTTC. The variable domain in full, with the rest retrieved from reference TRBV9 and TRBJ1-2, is DSGVTQTPKHLITATGQRVTLRCSPRSGDLSVYWYQQSLDQGLQFLIQYYNGEERAKGNILERFSAQQFPDLHSELNLSSLELGDSALYFCASSEAGDYGYTFGSGTRLTVV.

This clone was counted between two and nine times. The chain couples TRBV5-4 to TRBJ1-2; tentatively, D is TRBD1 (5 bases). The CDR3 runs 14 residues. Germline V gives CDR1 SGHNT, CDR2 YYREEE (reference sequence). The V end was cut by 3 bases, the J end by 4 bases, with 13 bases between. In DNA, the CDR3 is TGTGCCAGCAGCTCAACAGGCGCACCCTATGGCTACACCTTC. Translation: CASSSTGAPYGYTF.

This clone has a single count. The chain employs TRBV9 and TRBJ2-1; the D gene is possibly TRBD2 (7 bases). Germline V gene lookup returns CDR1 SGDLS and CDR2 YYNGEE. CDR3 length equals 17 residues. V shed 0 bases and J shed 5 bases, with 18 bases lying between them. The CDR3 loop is CASSVAPWGGQDNEQFF. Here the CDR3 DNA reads TGTGCCAGCAGCGTAGCCCCGTGGGGGGGGCAAGACAATGAGCAGTTCTTC. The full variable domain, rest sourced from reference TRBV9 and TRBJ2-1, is DSGVTQTPKHLITATGQRVTLRCSPRSGDLSVYWYQQSLDQGLQFLIQYYNGEERAKGNILERFSAQQFPDLHSELNLSSLELGDSALYFCASSVAPWGGQDNEQFFGPGTRLTVL.

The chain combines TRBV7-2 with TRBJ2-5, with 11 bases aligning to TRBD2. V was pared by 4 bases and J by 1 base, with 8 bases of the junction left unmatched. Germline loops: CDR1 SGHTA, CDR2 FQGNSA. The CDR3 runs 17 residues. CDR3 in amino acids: CASSWNSGGDFQETQYF. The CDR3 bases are TGTGCCAGCAGCTGGAATAGCGGGGGGGATTTCCAAGAGACCCAGTACTTC.

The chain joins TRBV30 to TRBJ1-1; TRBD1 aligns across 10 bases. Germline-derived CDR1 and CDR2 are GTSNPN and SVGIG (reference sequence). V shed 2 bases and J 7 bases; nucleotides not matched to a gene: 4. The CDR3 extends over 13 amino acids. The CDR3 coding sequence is TGTGCCTGGAGTCGACAGGGGGCCAGTGAAGCTTTCTTT. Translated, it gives CAWSRQGASEAFF.

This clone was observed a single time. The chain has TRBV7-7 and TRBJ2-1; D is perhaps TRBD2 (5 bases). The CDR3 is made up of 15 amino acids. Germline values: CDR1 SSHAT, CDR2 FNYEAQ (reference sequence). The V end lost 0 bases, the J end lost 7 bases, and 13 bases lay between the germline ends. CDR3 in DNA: TGTGCCAGCAGCTTAGCAATTGGGGAGCAGAATGAGCAGTTCTTC. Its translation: CASSLAIGEQNEQFF.

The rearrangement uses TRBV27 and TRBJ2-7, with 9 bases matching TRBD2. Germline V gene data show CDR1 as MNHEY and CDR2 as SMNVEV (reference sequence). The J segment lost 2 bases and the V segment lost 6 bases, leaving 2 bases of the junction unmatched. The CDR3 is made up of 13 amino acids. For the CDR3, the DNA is TGTGCCAGCAGCCCTAGCGGGACCTACGAGCAGTACTTC. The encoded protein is CASSPSGTYEQYF.

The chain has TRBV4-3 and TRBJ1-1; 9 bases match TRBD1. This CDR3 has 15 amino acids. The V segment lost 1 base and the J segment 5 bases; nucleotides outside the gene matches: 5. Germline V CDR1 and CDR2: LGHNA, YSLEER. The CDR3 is CASSQAGQGGTEAFF. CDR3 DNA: TGCGCCAGCAGCCAAGCGGGACAGGGAGGTACTGAAGCTTTCTTT.

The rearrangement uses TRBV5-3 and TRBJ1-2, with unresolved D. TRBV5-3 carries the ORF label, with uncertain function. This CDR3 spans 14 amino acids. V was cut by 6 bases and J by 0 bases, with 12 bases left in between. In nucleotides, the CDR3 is TGTGCCAGAACCCTGGTGGGGTCTAACTATGGCTACACCTTC. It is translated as CARTLVGSNYGYTF.

CDR3 DNA: TGTGCCAGCAGCCCCGACAGGGGGAATCAGCCCCAGCATTTT. Its protein is CASSPDRGNQPQHF. The V and J genes are TRBV6-5 and TRBJ1-5; 9 bases are shared with TRBD1. Germline V gene lookup returns CDR1 MNHEY and CDR2 SVGAGI. CDR3 length: 14 residues. The V and J ends lost 6 bases and 4 bases, in that order; junction bases with no gene match: 4.

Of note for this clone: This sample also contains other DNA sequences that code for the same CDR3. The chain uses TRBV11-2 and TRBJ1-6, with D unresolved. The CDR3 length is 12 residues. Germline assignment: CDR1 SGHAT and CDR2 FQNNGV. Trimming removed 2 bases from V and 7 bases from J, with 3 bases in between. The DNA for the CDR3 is TGTGCCAGCAGCTTACGAAATTCACCCCTCCACTTT. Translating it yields CASSLRNSPLHF.

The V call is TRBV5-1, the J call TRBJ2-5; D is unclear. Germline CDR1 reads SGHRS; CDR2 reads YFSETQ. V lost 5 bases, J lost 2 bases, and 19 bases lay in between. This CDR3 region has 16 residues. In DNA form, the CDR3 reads TGCGCCAGCAGTCTGGCCATAAGCTGGCAGCAAGAGACCCAGTACTTC. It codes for CASSLAISWQQETQYF.

CDR3: CASTHSPGSGGALGTQYF. The CDR3, as DNA: TGTGCCAGCACCCATAGCCCGGGCAGCGGGGGGGCATTAGGGACCCAGTACTTC. The V call is TRBV11-2, the J call TRBJ2-5; TRBD2 matches at 10 bases. The J segment lost 7 bases and the V segment lost 7 bases, leaving 21 bases of the junction unmatched. This CDR3 is built from 18 residues. Germline V lookup: CDR1 SGHAT, CDR2 FQNNGV.

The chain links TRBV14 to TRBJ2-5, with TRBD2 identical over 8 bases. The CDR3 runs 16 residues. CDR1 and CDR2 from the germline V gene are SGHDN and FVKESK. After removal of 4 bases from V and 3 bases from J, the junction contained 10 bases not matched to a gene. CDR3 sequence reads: CASSPYRLAREETQYF. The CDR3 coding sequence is TGTGCCAGCAGCCCTTACAGACTAGCGAGGGAAGAGACCCAGTACTTC. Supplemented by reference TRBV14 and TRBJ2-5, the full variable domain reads EAGVTQFPSHSVIEKGQTVTLRCDPISGHDNLYWYRRVMGKEIKFLLHFVKESKQDESGMPNNRFLAERTGGTYSTLKVQPAELEDSGVYFCASSPYRLAREETQYFGPGTRLLVL.

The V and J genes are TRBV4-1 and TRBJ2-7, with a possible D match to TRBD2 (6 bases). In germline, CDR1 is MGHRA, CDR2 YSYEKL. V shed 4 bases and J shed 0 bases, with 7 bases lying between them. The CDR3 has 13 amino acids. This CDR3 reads CASSLGLSYEQYF. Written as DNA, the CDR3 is TGCGCCAGCAGCCTGGGACTCTCCTACGAGCAGTACTTC.

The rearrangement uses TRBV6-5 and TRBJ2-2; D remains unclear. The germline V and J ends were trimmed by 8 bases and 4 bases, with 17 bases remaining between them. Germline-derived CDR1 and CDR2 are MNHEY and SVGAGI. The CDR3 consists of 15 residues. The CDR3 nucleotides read TGTGCCAGCTCCCCCTTGGCGGCCCTCACCGGGGAGCTGTTTTTT. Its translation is CASSPLAALTGELFF.

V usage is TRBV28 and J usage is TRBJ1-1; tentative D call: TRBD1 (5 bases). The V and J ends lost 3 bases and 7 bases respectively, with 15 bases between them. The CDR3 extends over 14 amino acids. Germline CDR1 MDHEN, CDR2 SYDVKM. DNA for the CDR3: TGTGCCAGCAGTTTGTGGCAGGGAGCCTATGAAGCTTTCTTT. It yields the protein CASSLWQGAYEAFF.

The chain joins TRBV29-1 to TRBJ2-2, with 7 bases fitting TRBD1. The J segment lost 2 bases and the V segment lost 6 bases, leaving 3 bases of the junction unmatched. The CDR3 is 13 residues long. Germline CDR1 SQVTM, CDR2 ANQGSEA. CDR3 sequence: CSVRDSNTGELFF. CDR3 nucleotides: TGCAGCGTCCGGGACAGCAACACCGGGGAGCTGTTTTTT.

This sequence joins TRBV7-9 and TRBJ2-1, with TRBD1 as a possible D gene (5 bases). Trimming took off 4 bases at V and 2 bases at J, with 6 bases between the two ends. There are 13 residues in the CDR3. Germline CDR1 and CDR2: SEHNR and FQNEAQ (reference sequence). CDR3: CASSSGTYNEQFF. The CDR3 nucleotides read TGTGCCAGCAGCTCAGGGACCTACAATGAGCAGTTCTTC.

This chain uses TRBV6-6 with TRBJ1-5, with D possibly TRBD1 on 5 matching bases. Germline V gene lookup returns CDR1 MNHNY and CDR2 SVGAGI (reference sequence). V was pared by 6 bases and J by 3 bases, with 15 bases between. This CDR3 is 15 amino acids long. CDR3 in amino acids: CASRNDDSINQPQHF. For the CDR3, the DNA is TGTGCCAGCAGAAACGACGACAGTATCAATCAGCCCCAGCATTTT.

CDR3 loop: CASSFGGRTYEQYF. The DNA for the CDR3 is TGTGCCAGCAGCTTTGGAGGGAGAACCTACGAGCAGTACTTC. The chain combines TRBV11-2 with TRBJ2-7; maybe TRBD2 (6 bases). V lost 3 bases, J lost 2 bases, and 11 bases lay in between. CDR1 is SGHAT, CDR2 FQNNGV, per germline. CDR3 length equals 14 residues.

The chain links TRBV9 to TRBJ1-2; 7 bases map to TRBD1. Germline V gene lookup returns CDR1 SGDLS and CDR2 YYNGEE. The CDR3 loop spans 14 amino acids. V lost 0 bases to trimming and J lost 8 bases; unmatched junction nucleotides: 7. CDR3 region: CASSVDEGAGGYTF. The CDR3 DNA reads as TGTGCCAGCAGCGTAGATGAGGGGGCCGGGGGCTACACCTTC. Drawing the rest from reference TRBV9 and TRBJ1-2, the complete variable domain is DSGVTQTPKHLITATGQRVTLRCSPRSGDLSVYWYQQSLDQGLQFLIQYYNGEERAKGNILERFSAQQFPDLHSELNLSSLELGDSALYFCASSVDEGAGGYTFGSGTRLTVV.

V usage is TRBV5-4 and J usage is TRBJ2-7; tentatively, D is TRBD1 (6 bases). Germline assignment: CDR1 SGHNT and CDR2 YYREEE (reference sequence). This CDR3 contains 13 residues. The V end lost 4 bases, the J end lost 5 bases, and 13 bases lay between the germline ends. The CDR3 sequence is CASSTQGIHEQYF. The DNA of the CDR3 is TGTGCCAGCAGCACGCAGGGGATCCACGAGCAGTACTTC.

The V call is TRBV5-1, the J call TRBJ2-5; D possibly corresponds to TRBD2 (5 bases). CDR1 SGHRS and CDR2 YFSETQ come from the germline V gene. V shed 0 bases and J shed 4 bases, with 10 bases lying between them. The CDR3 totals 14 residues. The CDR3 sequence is CASSLGRVVETQYF. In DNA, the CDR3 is TGCGCCAGCAGCTTGGGGCGGGTGGTAGAGACCCAGTACTTC.

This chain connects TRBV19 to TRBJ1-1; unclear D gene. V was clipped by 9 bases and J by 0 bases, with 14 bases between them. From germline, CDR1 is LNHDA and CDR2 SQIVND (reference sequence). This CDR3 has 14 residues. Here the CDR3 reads CASRRGLLNTEAFF. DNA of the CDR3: TGTGCCAGCCGAAGAGGACTGCTGAACACTGAAGCTTTCTTT.

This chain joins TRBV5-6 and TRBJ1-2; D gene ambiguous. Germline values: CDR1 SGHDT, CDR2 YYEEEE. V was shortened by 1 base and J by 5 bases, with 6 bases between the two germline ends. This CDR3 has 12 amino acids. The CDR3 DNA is TGTGCCAGCAGCTTGTGGGGATATGGCTACACCTTC. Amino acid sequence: CASSLWGYGYTF.

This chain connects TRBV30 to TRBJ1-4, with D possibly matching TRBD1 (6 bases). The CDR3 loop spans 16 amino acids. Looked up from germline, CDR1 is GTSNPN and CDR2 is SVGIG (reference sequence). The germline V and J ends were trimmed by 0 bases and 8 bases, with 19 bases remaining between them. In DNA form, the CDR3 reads TGTGCCTGGAGTGTACAGGGAGCGGGGGGTTACGAAAAACTGTTTTTT. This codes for CAWSVQGAGGYEKLFF.